This T cell receptor (beta chain) was observed in a study of T cell repertoires in cytomegalovirus infection. Study-level background: Public TCR beta signatures were indicative of both CMV infection and a matching HLA type. Overall study findings and caveats: Dominant in the ex vivo response were TCR beta clonotypes restricted by HLA-C and specific for CMV. Cumulative public TCR beta family frequency identified CMV carriers with the relevant HLA.

Germline V CDR1 and CDR2: SGHRS, YFSETQ. This CDR3 region has 14 residues. Trimming removed 5 bases from V and 0 bases from J, with 10 bases in between. This clonotype was detected a few times. Its cognate antigen is unknown. TCRdb ran MiXCR on the reads and lists one entry per CDR3 protein. In the table there are 200,000 to 300,000 distinct CDR3 sequences, about 13% of which are singletons. The sample consisted of PBMCs. The receptor was isolated from a human donor in good health (CMV status not recorded). Some clones in this sample may be carry-over from other donors' samples. The chain links TRBV5-1 to TRBJ2-3; a possible D gene is TRBD2 (5 bases). CDR3 sequence (DNA): TGCGCCAGCAGGACTGGACTCAGCACAGATACGCAGTATTTT. Protein sequence: CASRTGLSTDTQYF.